This T cell receptor beta chain is from a study of blood T cell repertoires in COVID-19. About the study: Samples taken during acute and convalescent COVID-19 were collected in the United States, Italy and Spain.

V was clipped by 4 bases and J by 8 bases, with 7 bases between them. The CDR3 is made up of 11 amino acids. Looked up from germline, CDR1 is SGDLS and CDR2 is YYNGEE. Original analysis: Scientists estimated how many nucleated cells there were by amplifying reference gene primers. The table came from immunoSEQ multiplex PCR; TCRdb's copy has only in-frame clones and leaves some out. V and J calls and clone size follow that table, whereas D and trimming were derived from the DNA. The sample contains hundreds of thousands of clones, 88% of which appear only once. The receptor comes from a man at least 80 years old with acute or convalescent COVID-19. The sample comprised peripheral blood. The chain links TRBV9 to TRBJ2-1; D gene unclear. This chain's CDR3 is CASSNMDEQFF. CDR3 sequence (DNA): TGTGCCAGCAGCAACATGGATGAGCAGTTCTTC.